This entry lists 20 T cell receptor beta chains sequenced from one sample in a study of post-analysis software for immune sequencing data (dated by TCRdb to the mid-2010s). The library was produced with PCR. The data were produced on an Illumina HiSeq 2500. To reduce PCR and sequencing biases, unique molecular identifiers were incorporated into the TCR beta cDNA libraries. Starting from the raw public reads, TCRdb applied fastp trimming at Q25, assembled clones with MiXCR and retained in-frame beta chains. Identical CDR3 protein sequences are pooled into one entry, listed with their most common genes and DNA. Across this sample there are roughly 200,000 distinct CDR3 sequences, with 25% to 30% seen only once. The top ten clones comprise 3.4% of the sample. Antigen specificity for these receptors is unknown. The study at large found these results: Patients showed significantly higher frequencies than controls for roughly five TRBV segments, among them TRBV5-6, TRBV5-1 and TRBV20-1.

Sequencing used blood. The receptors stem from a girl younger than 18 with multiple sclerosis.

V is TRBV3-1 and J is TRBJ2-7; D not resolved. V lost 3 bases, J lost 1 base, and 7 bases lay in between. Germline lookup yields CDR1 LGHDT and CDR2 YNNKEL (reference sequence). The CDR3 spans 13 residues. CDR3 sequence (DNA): TGTGCCAGCAGCCACCGCCGATCCTACGAGCAGTACTTC. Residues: CASSHRRSYEQYF.

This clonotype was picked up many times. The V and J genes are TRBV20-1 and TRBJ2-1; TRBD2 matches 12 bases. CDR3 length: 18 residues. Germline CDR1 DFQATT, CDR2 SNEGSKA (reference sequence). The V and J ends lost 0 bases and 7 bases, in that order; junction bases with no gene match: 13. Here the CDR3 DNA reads TGCAGTGCTAGAGACCCCCAAAAACTAGCGGGGGGCGCAAATGAGCAGTTCTTC. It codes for CSARDPQKLAGGANEQFF.

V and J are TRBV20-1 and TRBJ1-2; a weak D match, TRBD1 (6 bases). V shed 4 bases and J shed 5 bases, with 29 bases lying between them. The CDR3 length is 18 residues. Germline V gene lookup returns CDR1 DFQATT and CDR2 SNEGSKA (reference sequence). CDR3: CSATPTGAAFSGGYGYTF. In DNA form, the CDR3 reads TGCAGTGCTACACCTACGGGGGCCGCCTTCTCTGGAGGTTATGGCTACACCTTC.

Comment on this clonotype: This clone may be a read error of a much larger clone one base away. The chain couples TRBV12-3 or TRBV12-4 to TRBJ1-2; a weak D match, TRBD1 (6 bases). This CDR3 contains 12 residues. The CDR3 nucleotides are TGTGCCGGCAGTGAACAGGGACATGGCTACACCTTC. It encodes CAGSEQGHGYTF.

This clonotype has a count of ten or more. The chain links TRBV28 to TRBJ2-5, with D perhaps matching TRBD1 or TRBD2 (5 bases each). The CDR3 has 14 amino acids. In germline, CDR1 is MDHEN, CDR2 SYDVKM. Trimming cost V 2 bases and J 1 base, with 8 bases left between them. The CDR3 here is CASSLGGFQETQYF. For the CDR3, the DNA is TGTGCCAGCAGTTTAGGGGGATTCCAAGAGACCCAGTACTTC.

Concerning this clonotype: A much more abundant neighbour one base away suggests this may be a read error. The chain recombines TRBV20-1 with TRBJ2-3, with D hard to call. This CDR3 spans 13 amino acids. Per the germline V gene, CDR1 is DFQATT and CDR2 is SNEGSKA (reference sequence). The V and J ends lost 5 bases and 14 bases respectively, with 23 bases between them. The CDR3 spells CSALATTTDTRYF. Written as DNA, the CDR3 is TGCAGTGCTTTGGCTACCACCACAGATACACGGTATTTT.

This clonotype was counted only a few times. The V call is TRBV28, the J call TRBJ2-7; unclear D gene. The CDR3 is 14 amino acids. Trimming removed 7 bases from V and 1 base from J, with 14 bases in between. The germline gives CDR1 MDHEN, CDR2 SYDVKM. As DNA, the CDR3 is TGTGCCAGCATTGTGGACCAACTATCCTACGAGCAGTACTTC. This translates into CASIVDQLSYEQYF.

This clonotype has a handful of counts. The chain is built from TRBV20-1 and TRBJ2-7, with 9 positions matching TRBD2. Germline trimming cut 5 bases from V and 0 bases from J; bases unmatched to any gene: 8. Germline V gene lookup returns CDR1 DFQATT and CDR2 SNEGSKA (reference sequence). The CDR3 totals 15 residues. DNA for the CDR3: TGCAGTGCTCCACAGGGACTAGCCCTCTCCTACGAGCAGTACTTC. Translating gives CSAPQGLALSYEQYF.

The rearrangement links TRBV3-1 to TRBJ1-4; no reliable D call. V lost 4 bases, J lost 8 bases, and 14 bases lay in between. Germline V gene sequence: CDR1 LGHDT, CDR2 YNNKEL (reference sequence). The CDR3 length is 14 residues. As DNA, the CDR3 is TGTGCCAGCAGCCCCTCTCCGGGCTCAGAAAAACTGTTTTTT. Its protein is CASSPSPGSEKLFF. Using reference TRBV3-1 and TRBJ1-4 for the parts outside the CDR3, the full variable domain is DTAVSQTPKYLVTQMGNDKSIKCEQNLGHDTMYWYKQDSKKFLKIMFSYNNKELIINETVPNRFSPKSPDKAHLNLHINSLELGDSAVYFCASSPSPGSEKLFFGSGTQLSVL.

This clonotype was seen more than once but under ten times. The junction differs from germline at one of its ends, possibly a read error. The CDR3 DNA sequence: TGTGCCAGCAGTTCACTCGAAGGGGGGACTGAAAAACGGTTTTTT. Protein: CASSSLEGGTEKRFF. The chain has TRBV28 and TRBJ1-4; D possibly corresponds to TRBD1 (6 bases). The CDR3 covers 15 residues. CDR1 and CDR2 (germline): MDHEN, SYDVKM.

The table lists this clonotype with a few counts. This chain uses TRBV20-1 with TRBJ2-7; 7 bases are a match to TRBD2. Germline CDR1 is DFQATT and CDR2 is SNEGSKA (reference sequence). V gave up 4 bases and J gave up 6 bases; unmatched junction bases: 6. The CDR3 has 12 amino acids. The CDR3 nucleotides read TGCAGTGCTATGCGCGGGACTATCGAGCAGTACTTC. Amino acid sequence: CSAMRGTIEQYF.

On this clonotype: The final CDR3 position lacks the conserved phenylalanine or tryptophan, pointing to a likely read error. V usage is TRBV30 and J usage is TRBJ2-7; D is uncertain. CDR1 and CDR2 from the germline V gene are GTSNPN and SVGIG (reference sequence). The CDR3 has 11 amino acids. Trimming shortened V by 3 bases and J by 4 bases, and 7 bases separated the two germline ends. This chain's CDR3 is CAWSASYEQYC. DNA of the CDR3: TGTGCCTGGAGCGCCTCGTACGAGCAGTACTGC.

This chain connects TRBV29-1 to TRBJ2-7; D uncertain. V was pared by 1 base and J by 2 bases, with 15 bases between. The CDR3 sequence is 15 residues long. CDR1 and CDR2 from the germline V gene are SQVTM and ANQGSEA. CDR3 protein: CSVEAKGAGPYEQYF. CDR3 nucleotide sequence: TGCAGCGTTGAAGCGAAAGGTGCCGGACCCTACGAGCAGTACTTC.

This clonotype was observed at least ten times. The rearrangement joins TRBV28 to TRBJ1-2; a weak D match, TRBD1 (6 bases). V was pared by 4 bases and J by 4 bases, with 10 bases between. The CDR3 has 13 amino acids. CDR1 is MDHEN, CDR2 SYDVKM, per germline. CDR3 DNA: TGTGCCAGCAGTTCCGGACAGCTCTATGGCTACACCTTC. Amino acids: CASSSGQLYGYTF.

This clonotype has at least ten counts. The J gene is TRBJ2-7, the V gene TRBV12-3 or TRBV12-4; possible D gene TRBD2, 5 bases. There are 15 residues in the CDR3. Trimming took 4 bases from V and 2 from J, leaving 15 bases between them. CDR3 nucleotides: TGTGCCAGCAGTTATGAACCCGGGGTCACCTACGAGCAGTACTTC. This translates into CASSYEPGVTYEQYF.

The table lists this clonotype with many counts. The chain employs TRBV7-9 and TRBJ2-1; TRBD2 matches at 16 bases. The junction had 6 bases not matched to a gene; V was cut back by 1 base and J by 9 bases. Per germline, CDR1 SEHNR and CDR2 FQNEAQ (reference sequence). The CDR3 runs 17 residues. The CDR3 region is CASSLEGLAGGVREQFF. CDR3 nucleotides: TGTGCCAGCAGCTTAGAGGGACTAGCGGGAGGGGTCCGTGAGCAGTTCTTC.

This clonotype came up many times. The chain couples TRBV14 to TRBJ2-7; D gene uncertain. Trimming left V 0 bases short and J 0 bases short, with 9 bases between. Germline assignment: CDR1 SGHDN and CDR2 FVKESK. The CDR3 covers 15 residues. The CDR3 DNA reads TGTGCCAGCAGCCAAGACGAGGTCCACTCCTACGAGCAGTACTTC. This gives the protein CASSQDEVHSYEQYF.

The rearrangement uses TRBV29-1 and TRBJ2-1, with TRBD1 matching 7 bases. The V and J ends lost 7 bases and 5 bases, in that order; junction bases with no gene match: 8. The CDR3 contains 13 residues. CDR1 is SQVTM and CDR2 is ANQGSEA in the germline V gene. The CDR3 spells CSAWDSRNNEQFF. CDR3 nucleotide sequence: TGCAGCGCTTGGGACAGCCGTAACAATGAGCAGTTCTTC.

The CDR3 DNA is TGCAGCGCTGGACAGGGGAACGGAAACACCATATATTTT. Translation: CSAGQGNGNTIYF. J is TRBJ1-3 and V is TRBV29-1, with 9 bases fitting TRBD1. CDR1 and CDR2 (germline): SQVTM, ANQGSEA. J gave up 4 bases and V 7 bases, and 5 bases lay outside the gene matches. The CDR3 extends over 13 amino acids.

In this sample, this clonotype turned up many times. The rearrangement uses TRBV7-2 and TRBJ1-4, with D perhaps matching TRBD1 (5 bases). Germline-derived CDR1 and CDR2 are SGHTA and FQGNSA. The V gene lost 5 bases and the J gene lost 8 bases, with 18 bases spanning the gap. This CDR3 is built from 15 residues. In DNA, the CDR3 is TGTGCCAGCAGCCCCTCCGGGGCAGGGTACGAAAAACTGTTTTTT. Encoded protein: CASSPSGAGYEKLFF.